This T cell receptor (beta chain) was identified during a study of human T cells and chemical hapten exposure. Whole-study context: Weekly diphenylcyclopropenone doses were given to patients' scalps across the roughly 25-week study.

Germline V CDR1 and CDR2: MDHEN, SYDVKM. CDR3 length: 12 amino acids. The germline V and J ends were trimmed by 6 bases and 9 bases, with 14 bases remaining between them. As for time point: patch test 2, 6 weeks after DPC sensitization. Treatment: therapeutic diphenylcyclopropenone sensitization with weekly scalp DPC. In its sample, this clonotype was seen once. Its antigen remains unknown. Findings and limits, study-wide: Sensitization with DPC brought no change to TCRs above 1 in 1000 in frequency.

Via MiXCR, TCRdb re-called the RACE reads, giving one row per CDR3 protein. The sample lists about 84,000 distinct CDR3 sequences; 9.5% to 13% were seen once. The sample here was whole blood, taken in connection with sensitization to the hapten diphenylcyclopropenone (DPC). The TCR was taken from a woman between 25 and 40 years old with alopecia areata. Some clones in this sample may be carry-over from other donors' samples. The V call is TRBV28, the J call TRBJ1-1, with unresolved D. CDR3 residues: CASRLWGGKAFF. CDR3 DNA: TGTGCCAGCAGGTTGTGGGGAGGTAAAGCTTTCTTT.